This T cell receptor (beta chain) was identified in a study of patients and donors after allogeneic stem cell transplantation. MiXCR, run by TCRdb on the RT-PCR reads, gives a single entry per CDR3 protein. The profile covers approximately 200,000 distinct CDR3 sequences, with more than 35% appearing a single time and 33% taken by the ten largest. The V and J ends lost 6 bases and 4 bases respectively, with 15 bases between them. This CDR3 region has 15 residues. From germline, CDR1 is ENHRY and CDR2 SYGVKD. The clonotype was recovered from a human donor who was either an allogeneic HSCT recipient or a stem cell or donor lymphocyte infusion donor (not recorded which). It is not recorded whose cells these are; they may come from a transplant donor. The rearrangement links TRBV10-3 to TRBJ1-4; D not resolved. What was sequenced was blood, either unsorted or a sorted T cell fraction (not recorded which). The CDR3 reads CAISLEEGDNEKLFF. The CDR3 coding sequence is TGTGCCATCAGCCTGGAAGAGGGAGATAATGAAAAACTGTTTTTT.